The 16 T cell receptor beta chains presented below share a single source sample, sequenced in a study of blood T cells in healthy people across ages. Alongside a J-beta primer mix, a sample-barcoded 5' primer served in a second PCR lasting 7 to 11 cycles. A single record per CDR3 protein comes from TCRdb applying MiXCR to the 5' RACE reads. The repertoire holds approximately 810,000 distinct CDR3 sequences, with around 26% as singletons. The sequencing sample was made of blood. These receptors came from a woman at least 80 years old in good health.

The gene calls are TRBV14 and TRBJ2-2, with TRBD1 as a possible D gene (5 bases). Deletions cut 8 bases from V and 4 bases from J, with 17 bases between. The CDR3 spans 15 residues. Germline V gene sequence: CDR1 SGHDN, CDR2 FVKESK. CDR3 in amino acids: CASRLTTASTGELFF. CDR3 nucleotides: TGTGCCAGCCGCCTGACGACAGCCTCCACCGGGGAGCTGTTTTTT.

To note about this clonotype: This may come from a read error, since a much larger clone is one base off. V is TRBV29-1 and J is TRBJ2-1, with D perhaps given as TRBD1 or TRBD2 (6 bases each). This CDR3 has 15 residues. Germline V gene data show CDR1 as SQVTM and CDR2 as ANQGSEA. In DNA, the CDR3 is TGCAGCGTTGGTCTCGGGGGCGGTCTTGCCAATGGGCAGTTCTTC. Amino acids: CSVGLGGGLANGQFF.

The chain links TRBV7-2 to TRBJ1-1; maybe TRBD1 (5 bases). The germline CDR1 and CDR2 sequences are SGHTA and FQGNSA. The CDR3 has 15 residues. The germline V and J ends were trimmed by 1 base and 1 base, with 10 bases remaining between them. DNA for the CDR3: TGTGCCAGCAGCTTAGTTTATACAGGGAACACTGAAGCTTTCTTT. Translating it yields CASSLVYTGNTEAFF.

In this sample, this clonotype turned up many times. The V gene is TRBV6-5, the J gene TRBJ1-5; D is uncertain. This CDR3 has 15 residues. V was shortened by 0 bases and J by 1 base, with 7 bases between the two germline ends. Germline V gene lookup returns CDR1 MNHEY and CDR2 SVGAGI. CDR3 sequence reads: CASSYSSDSNQPQHF. As DNA, the CDR3 is TGTGCCAGCAGTTACTCATCCGACAGCAATCAGCCCCAGCATTTT.

This clonotype was detected only a few times. CDR3 sequence (DNA): TGTGCCACTGGTGGGGGCGCATTGTACAATGAGCAGTACTTC. It encodes CATGGGALYNEQYF. This sequence joins TRBV24-1 and TRBJ2-5, with a weak D call TRBD1 (6 bases). The CDR3 spans 14 residues. CDR1 is KGHDR, CDR2 SFDVKD, per germline. Trimming removed 10 bases at V and 11 bases at J, with 25 bases between.

The chain combines TRBV4-2 with TRBJ2-5; TRBD2 aligns across 9 bases. This CDR3 is built from 17 residues. Per the germline V gene, CDR1 is LGHNA and CDR2 is YNFKEQ. Germline trimming cut 1 base from V and 2 bases from J; bases unmatched to any gene: 8. CDR3 bases: TGTGCCAGCAGCCAAGTTAGGGAGACTAGCGGACAAGAGACCCAGTACTTC. Translated: CASSQVRETSGQETQYF.

This clonotype has a handful of counts. The V gene is TRBV28, the J gene TRBJ1-5, with a weak D call TRBD1 (5 bases). CDR3 length equals 15 residues. Germline lookup yields CDR1 MDHEN and CDR2 SYDVKM. V was clipped by 3 bases and J by 4 bases, with 13 bases between them. CDR3 sequence (DNA): TGTGCCAGCAGTTTTGCAGGGTTTCGGAATCAGCCCCAGCATTTT. It specifies CASSFAGFRNQPQHF.

This clonotype has a count of ten or more. The V and J genes are TRBV6-5 and TRBJ2-3; weak D call: TRBD2 (6 bases). V was cut by 2 bases and J by 5 bases, with 14 bases left in between. CDR1 is MNHEY, CDR2 SVGAGI, per germline. The CDR3 sequence is 15 residues long. In nucleotides, the CDR3 is TGTGCCAGCAGTTACCCCGGGGGTGGAGAAGATACGCAGTATTTT. Its protein is CASSYPGGGEDTQYF.

This clonotype showed up many times. The V call is TRBV15, the J call TRBJ2-7, with D uncertain. The CDR3 extends over 12 amino acids. The germline gives CDR1 LNHNV, CDR2 YYDKDF (reference sequence). Trimming left V 4 bases short and J 6 bases short, with 10 bases between. The CDR3 here is CATSKGYSEQYF. The CDR3 nucleotides are TGTGCCACCAGCAAAGGGTATAGCGAGCAGTACTTC.

A few counts support this clonotype. A much bigger clone sits one base away, suggesting this may be a read error. This chain uses TRBV20-1 with TRBJ2-5; TRBD1 or TRBD2 may be the D gene (6 bases each). Looked up from germline, CDR1 is DFQATT and CDR2 is SNEGSKA (reference sequence). This CDR3 region has 12 residues. The CDR3 region has the DNA TGCAGGGCTAGAGGGGGGCAAGAGACCCAGTACTTC. Translated, it gives CRARGGQETQYF.

In its sample, this clonotype was seen many times. The J gene is TRBJ2-7, the V gene TRBV14; 7 bases line up with TRBD1. CDR1 and CDR2 from the germline V gene are SGHDN and FVKESK. CDR3 length: 13 amino acids. V dropped 3 bases and J dropped 6; count of bases not matched to a gene: 5. This chain's CDR3 is CASSQARTGEQYF. The CDR3, as DNA: TGTGCCAGCAGCCAGGCCCGGACAGGCGAGCAGTACTTC.

This clonotype was counted at least ten times. This rearrangement joins TRBV28 to TRBJ2-7, with 8 bases identical to TRBD1. CDR3 length equals 15 residues. V shed 5 bases, J shed 1 base, and the junction held 7 bases outside the gene matches. Looked up from germline, CDR1 is MDHEN and CDR2 is SYDVKM. The CDR3 bases are TGTGCCAGCAGTCCGCAAAGACAGGGGTCCTACGAGCAGTACTTC. Encoded protein: CASSPQRQGSYEQYF.

At least ten counts were recorded for this clonotype. The V gene is TRBV7-2, the J gene TRBJ2-3; D possibly corresponds to TRBD2 (6 bases). CDR1 and CDR2 (germline): SGHTA, FQGNSA. The CDR3 totals 13 residues. Trimming cost V 10 bases and J 0 bases, with 11 bases left between them. This CDR3 is CATRAGSTDTQYF. For the CDR3, the DNA is TGTGCCACCCGGGCGGGGAGCACAGATACGCAGTATTTT.

To note about this clonotype: One base away lies a much larger clone, so this may be a sequencing read error. This chain links TRBV7-2 with TRBJ2-3; no definite D call. This CDR3 comprises 15 residues. The germline V gene encodes CDR1 SGHTA and CDR2 FQGNSA. CDR3 region: CAGSVTTSNTDTQYF. The CDR3 DNA is TGTGCCGGCAGCGTAACCACTTCAAACACAGATACGCAGTATTTT.

Many counts were recorded for this clonotype. V is TRBV9 and J is TRBJ2-5; 8 bases are a match to TRBD2. Germline V gene lookup returns CDR1 SGDLS and CDR2 YYNGEE. The V segment lost 0 bases and the J segment 4 bases; nucleotides outside the gene matches: 5. The CDR3 is 15 amino acids. In DNA, the CDR3 is TGTGCCAGCAGCGTAGCGGGGGGGCCGAGAGAGACCCAGTACTTC. This translates into CASSVAGGPRETQYF.

The table lists this clonotype with a few counts. The chain is built from TRBV28 and TRBJ2-3; either TRBD1 or TRBD2 may fit D (5 bases each). The CDR3 covers 14 residues. Per germline, CDR1 MDHEN and CDR2 SYDVKM. The germline V and J ends were trimmed by 8 bases and 3 bases, with 15 bases remaining between them. CDR3 nucleotide sequence: TGTGCCAGCTGGCCCGGGACCCGGACAGATACGCAGTATTTT. Its protein product is CASWPGTRTDTQYF.